This TCR beta chain was documented in a study of blood T cell repertoires in COVID-19 (dated by TCRdb to 2019 to 2021). In the study overall: Collaborator samples came from the United States, Italy and Spain and covered acute and convalescent phases of COVID-19. A de-identified subject ID, COVID-19 status, age in years and sex were almost always included in the sample metadata. The repertoires were released in a freely available public database intended as a resource for research on the immune response to SARS-CoV-2. HLA class I and class II types, where available, came from metadata supplied by the sample provider rather than from assay-based typing. Subjects who had been exposed to COVID-19, were actively infected with it, or had recovered from it provided the deeply sampled blood TCRbeta repertoires that made up the dataset. The material from the prospective study consisted of cDNA or gDNA derived from T cells, B-cell-depleted T cells, or PBMCs. Samples were obtained from the ongoing ImmuneRACE study (first 160 participants) and from approximately 1,200 subjects provided by 6 global collaborators.

The collaborating institutions used their own protocols to collect whole blood in K2EDTA tubes. For TCRbeta analysis, collaborators shipped samples as frozen whole blood, isolated PBMCs, or DNA extracted from either of those sample types. The CDR3 contains 15 residues, cysteine and phenylalanine counted. The sequence is cut down to CDR3 DNA, 45 bases in frame from base 1. The germline V gene (reference sequence) sets CDR1 to LGHDT and CDR2 to YNNKEL. Trimming removed 4 bases from V and 4 bases from J, leaving 16 bases between the germline ends. TCRbeta CDR3 regions were amplified from genomic DNA using the immunoSEQ Assay, a bias-controlled multiplex PCR. In the authors' own workflow: The number of nucleated cells in each sample was estimated by amplification of reference gene primers within the assay. To quantify the absolute abundance of each unique TCRbeta CDR3 rearrangement, sequence reads were collapsed and filtered. Productive Simpson clonality was computed per sample as the square root of Simpson's diversity index over productive rearrangements. Here the immuneACCESS table is served through TCRdb, limited to in-frame sequences with V and J called. Missing clones are a known gap in these copies; in checked studies unresolved V genes cover under half, and the rest lacks a known reason. V, J and clone size are taken as reported in that table, and D and trimming were inferred from the DNA itself. Within this sample are 450,000 to 500,000 clones, with 75% to 90% of them counted one time only. The biggest ten clones account for about 3.2% of the sample.

With respect to this clone: The specificity of this receptor is unknown. Base qualities are missing; no much larger clone stands one base away.

General conclusions and limits of the study: How much clinical and demographic metadata was included differed by source and by participant, and the metadata was provided uncurated.

Sequencing used peripheral blood. The sequence derives from a human donor in a cohort sampled during active COVID-19. This sequence uses TRBV3-1 (or the pseudogene TRBV3-2) and TRBJ1-2, with TRBD1 perhaps the D gene, on 6 matching bases. This receptor has the CDR3 CASSPTLQGIYGYTF. Read as DNA, the sequence is TGTGCCAGCAGCCCGACACTCCAGGGGATCTATGGCTACACCTTC.